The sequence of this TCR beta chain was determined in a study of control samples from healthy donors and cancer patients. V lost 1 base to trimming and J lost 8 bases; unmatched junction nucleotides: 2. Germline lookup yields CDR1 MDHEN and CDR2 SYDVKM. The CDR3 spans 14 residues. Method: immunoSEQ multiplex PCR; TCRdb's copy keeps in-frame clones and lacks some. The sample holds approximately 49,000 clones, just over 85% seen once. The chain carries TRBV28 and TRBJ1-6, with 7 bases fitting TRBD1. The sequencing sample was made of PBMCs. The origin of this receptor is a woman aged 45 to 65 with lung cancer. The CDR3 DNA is TGTGCCAGCAGTTTATCTGACAGGGATTCACCCCTCCACTTT. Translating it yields CASSLSDRDSPLHF.